This T cell receptor (beta chain) was observed in a study of long-term antiretroviral therapy in people with HIV. Overall study context: The earliest samples came from an era when ART typically awaited falling CD4 counts.

Each donor had at least one pre-ART and at least two post-ART PBMC samples. Turning to this clone: Its antigen is undetermined.

Version v3.0 of the immunoSEQ assay ran at survey level. Generated by immunoSEQ multiplex PCR, the TCRdb table keeps only in-frame clones and is missing some. This table holds 30,000 to 40,000 clones, about 85% found once. Study-level findings and limits: Clonotypes expanded prior to ART showed repertoire dominance at all sampled time points.

Germline CDR1 and CDR2: LGHNA and YNFKEQ. CDR3 length: 14 amino acids. The trim removed 4 bases at V and 2 bases at J, leaving 4 bases unmatched. V and J are TRBV4-2 and TRBJ2-7; 8 bases line up with TRBD2. The specimen was unsorted PBMCs, collected 1.1 years after starting antiretroviral therapy. This TCR was sampled from a man younger than 35 with HIV. The CDR3 loop reads CASSPREATYEQYF. The DNA for the CDR3 is TGTGCCAGCAGCCCGCGGGAGGCGACCTACGAGCAGTACTTC.